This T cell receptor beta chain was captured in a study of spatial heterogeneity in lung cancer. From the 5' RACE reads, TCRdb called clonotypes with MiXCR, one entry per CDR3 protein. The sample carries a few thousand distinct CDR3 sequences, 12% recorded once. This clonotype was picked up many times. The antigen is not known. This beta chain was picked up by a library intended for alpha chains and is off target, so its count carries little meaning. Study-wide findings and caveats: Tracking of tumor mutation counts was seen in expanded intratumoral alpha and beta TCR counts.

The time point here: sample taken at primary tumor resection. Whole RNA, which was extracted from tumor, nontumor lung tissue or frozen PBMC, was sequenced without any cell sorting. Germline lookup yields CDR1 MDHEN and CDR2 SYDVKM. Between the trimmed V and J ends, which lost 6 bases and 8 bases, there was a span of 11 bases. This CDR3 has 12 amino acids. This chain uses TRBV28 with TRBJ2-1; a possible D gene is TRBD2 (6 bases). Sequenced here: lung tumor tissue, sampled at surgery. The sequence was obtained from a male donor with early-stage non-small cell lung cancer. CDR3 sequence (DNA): TGTGCCAGCAGACTTAGGAGGGATGAGCAGTTCTTC. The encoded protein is CASRLRRDEQFF.